A selection of T cell receptor beta chains follows, all from one sample in a study of T-cell memory formation after mild COVID-19. A single record per CDR3 protein comes from TCRdb applying MiXCR to the 5' RACE reads. In the table there are about 430,000 distinct CDR3 sequences, 15% to 20% of which are singletons. The sequencing input was PBMCs or a T cell subset sorted from them (not recorded which). Every receptor here comes from a man aged 18 to 29 who had mild COVID-19 (a few samples of this study predate the infection). Cell type and time point are not known. CDR3s include the opening cysteine and the closing phenylalanine or tryptophan.

CDR3 protein | J gene | V gene | CDR3 length
CASSPGQGGEKLFF | TRBJ1-4 | TRBV6-5 | 14
CASGDGPTDTQYF | TRBJ2-3 | TRBV7-3 | 13
CSARDYGQGKGYGYTF | TRBJ1-2 | TRBV20-1 | 16
CASSLSGQSYEQYF | TRBJ2-7 | TRBV27 | 14
CASSLSSSGVETQYF | TRBJ2-5 | TRBV27 | 15
CATSRDRREKLFF | TRBJ1-4 | TRBV15 | 13
CATSGLAGYNEQFF | TRBJ2-1 | TRBV24-1 | 14
CASRGGSGQPQHF | TRBJ1-5 | TRBV27 | 13
CASSSPDGLEVGGYTF | TRBJ1-2 | TRBV7-9 | 16
CASHPGGNYGYTF | TRBJ1-2 | TRBV12-3/TRBV12-4 | 13
CASSKGQAETQYF | TRBJ2-5 | TRBV5-1 | 13
CATADQAAYNEQFF | TRBJ2-1 | TRBV19 | 14
CATSGPLAGGDNNEQFF | TRBJ2-1 | TRBV24-1 | 17
CSVGGPLGDTQYF | TRBJ2-3 | TRBV29-1 | 13
CAISEREEITEAFF | TRBJ1-1 | TRBV10-3 | 14
CASSPVASSSYNEQFF | TRBJ2-1 | TRBV7-6 | 16
CASSRDRQETQYF | TRBJ2-5 | TRBV7-2 | 13
CASSYSNKGTEAFF | TRBJ1-1 | TRBV6-5 | 14
CASSPPGLALYNEQFF | TRBJ2-1 | TRBV5-1 | 16
CASGGDRNTQYF | TRBJ2-3 | TRBV3-1 | 12
CASSPGQTLFYGYTF | TRBJ1-2 | TRBV7-6 | 15
CASSLDSVTDTQYF | TRBJ2-3 | TRBV5-1 | 14
CASSHPGQGSKYGEKLFF | TRBJ1-4 | TRBV4-1 | 18
CASRGGGNTDTQYF | TRBJ2-3 | TRBV7-2 | 14
CASRSFSGPSTDTQYF | TRBJ2-3 | TRBV12-3/TRBV12-4 | 16
CASSPSGDSRSPLHF | TRBJ1-6 | TRBV10-2 | 15
CSARDLPGNQPQHF | TRBJ1-5 | TRBV20-1 | 14
CASSSQGMLRGYTF | TRBJ1-2 | TRBV12-3/TRBV12-4 | 14
CASSLSVQWGWPQHF | TRBJ1-5 | TRBV7-2 | 15
CASTPTGGDQPQHF | TRBJ1-5 | TRBV6-2/TRBV6-3 | 14
CASSLEDARFSEQYF | TRBJ2-7 | TRBV5-5 | 15
CASSSGQARPLHF | TRBJ1-6 | TRBV5-1 | 13
CSARVLASEGKLFF | TRBJ1-4 | TRBV20-1 | 14
CASSFDQQPQHF | TRBJ1-5 | TRBV7-9 | 12
CAWSGVRLNTEAFF | TRBJ1-1 | TRBV30 | 14
CASSHSGATDTQYF | TRBJ2-3 | TRBV3-1 | 14
CASRGSENTEAFF | TRBJ1-1 | TRBV5-1 | 13
CASSSLPPTPTYNEQFF | TRBJ2-1 | TRBV7-9 | 17